The next 21 T cell receptor beta chains were all read from a single sample in a study of identifying expanded T cells in peripheral blood. Profiling relied on immunoSEQ multiplex PCR, and the TCRdb table lists in-frame clones only, not all of them. This table has 80,000 to 95,000 clones, 70% to 90% appearing once. The sequenced sample was blood. Receptors originate from a person aged 18 to 75 in good health.

The rearrangement links TRBV27 to TRBJ2-6; D may be TRBD2 (5 bases). This CDR3 is built from 17 residues. V dropped 4 bases and J dropped 2 bases, with 15 bases sitting between them. CDR1 MNHEY and CDR2 SMNVEV come from the germline V gene (reference sequence). This chain's CDR3 is CASSSRSGLAGANVLTF. The CDR3 DNA sequence: TGTGCCAGCAGTTCTAGGTCGGGGTTGGCTGGGGCCAACGTCCTGACTTTC.

In the case of this clone: The sample carries other DNA sequences with the same CDR3. CDR3 in amino acids: CASSFGSSYEQYF. Written as DNA, the CDR3 is TGTGCCAGCAGCTTTGGGAGCTCCTACGAGCAGTACTTC. The rearrangement uses TRBV5-4 and TRBJ2-7; D perhaps matches TRBD2 (5 bases). The germline V gene encodes CDR1 SGHNT and CDR2 YYREEE (reference sequence). V was clipped by 2 bases and J by 0 bases, with 6 bases between them. This CDR3 is built from 13 residues.

This clone occurred once. The V call is TRBV2, the J call TRBJ2-7, with 12 positions matching TRBD2. V shed 6 bases, J shed 7 bases, and the junction held 7 bases outside the gene matches. This CDR3 has 14 amino acids. Germline CDR1 SNHLY, CDR2 FYNNEI. The CDR3 protein is CASRRLAGVVEQYF. DNA for the CDR3: TGTGCCAGCAGAAGACTAGCGGGAGTAGTTGAGCAGTACTTC.

The CDR3 region has the DNA TGTGCCAGCAGCCAAACCTCGGGGGGCGGCACCGGGGAGCTGTTTTTT. Protein sequence: CASSQTSGGGTGELFF. The chain combines TRBV4-2 with TRBJ2-2, with D possibly being TRBD2 (7 bases). The germline V gene encodes CDR1 LGHNA and CDR2 YNFKEQ. The CDR3 sequence is 16 residues long. Trimming removed 2 bases at V and 4 bases at J, with 14 bases between.

The CDR3 DNA follows: TGTGCCAGCAGTTTCACGACAGGGGGAGTCTACGAGCAGTACTTC. It translates to CASSFTTGGVYEQYF. The rearrangement links TRBV27 to TRBJ2-7; TRBD1 agrees at 9 bases. CDR1 MNHEY and CDR2 SMNVEV come from the germline V gene (reference sequence). There are 15 residues in the CDR3. V was pared by 3 bases and J by 3 bases, with 6 bases of the junction left unmatched.

As regards this clone: A junction end diverges from the germline sequence, so it may reflect a read error. Additional DNA sequences in this sample encode the identical CDR3. The chain couples TRBV28 to TRBJ1-2; no reliable D call. CDR1 and CDR2 from the germline V gene are MDHEN and SYDVKM. The CDR3 spans 13 residues. The CDR3 loop is CASSPVSNYGYTF. The CDR3, as DNA: TGCGCCAGCAGTCCCGTTTCTAACTATGGCTACACCTTC.

The chain recombines TRBV5-4 with TRBJ2-5; no clear D. The J call is doubtful: the DNA matches TRBJ2-7 better. From germline, CDR1 is SGHNT and CDR2 YYREEE (reference sequence). The CDR3 contains 12 residues. CDR3 sequence reads: CASSRGVYEQYF. As DNA, the CDR3 is TGTGCCAGCAGCCGTGGGGTCTACGAGCAGTACTTC.

The DNA for the CDR3 is TGTGCCAGTTCGCCCGGGACAGGGTATCCCGGGGAGCTGTTTTTT. Its translation is CASSPGTGYPGELFF. The J gene is TRBJ2-2, the V gene TRBV6-4, with 9 bases fitting TRBD1. The germline V gene encodes CDR1 MRHNA and CDR2 SNTAGT. The CDR3 length is 15 residues. The J segment lost 6 bases and the V segment lost 9 bases, leaving 11 bases of the junction unmatched.

This CDR3 reads CASSPNPGTSGGAGTGELFF. CDR3 DNA sequence: TGTGCCAGCAGTCCCAACCCCGGGACTAGCGGGGGGGCCGGCACCGGGGAGCTGTTTTTT. The chain couples TRBV28 to TRBJ2-2; 16 bases align to TRBD2. The CDR3 has 20 residues. J was trimmed by 4 bases and V by 5 bases; bases with no gene match: 13. From germline, CDR1 is MDHEN and CDR2 SYDVKM.

This clone has a handful of counts. This sequence joins TRBV27 and TRBJ1-6; D is unclear. The CDR3 length is 15 residues. Germline V CDR1 and CDR2: MNHEY, SMNVEV (reference sequence). Trimming left V 2 bases short and J 6 bases short, with 11 bases between. The CDR3 coding sequence is TGTGCCAGCAGTTTAAAGGGCGGCATTAATTCACCCCTCCACTTT. This encodes CASSLKGGINSPLHF.

V and J are TRBV30 and TRBJ2-2; D unclear. Germline-derived CDR1 and CDR2 are GTSNPN and SVGIG (reference sequence). The V end lost 4 bases, the J end lost 0 bases, and 21 bases lay between the germline ends. The CDR3 covers 18 residues. CDR3: CAWIFHRAERSNTGELFF. The CDR3, as DNA: TGTGCCTGGATCTTCCATAGGGCAGAGAGATCGAACACCGGGGAGCTGTTTTTT. Full variable domain (rest looked up from reference TRBV30 and TRBJ2-2): SQTIHQWPATLVQPVGSPLSLECTVEGTSNPNLYWYRQAAGRGLQLLFYSVGIGQISSEVPQNLSASRPQDRQFILSSKKLLLSDSGFYLCAWIFHRAERSNTGELFFGEGSRLTVL.

The gene calls are TRBV6-5 and TRBJ2-1; D is possibly TRBD1 (5 bases). Germline assignment: CDR1 MNHEY and CDR2 SVGAGI. This CDR3 spans 11 amino acids. Trimming took 10 bases from V and 4 from J, leaving 8 bases between them. CDR3 protein: CATHRYNEQFF. The DNA of the CDR3 is TGTGCCACACACAGGTACAATGAGCAGTTCTTC.

The chain combines TRBV6-1 with TRBJ1-2, with D maybe TRBD1 (5 bases). The CDR3 has 15 amino acids. V dropped 7 bases and J dropped 8 bases, with 23 bases sitting between them. Germline-derived CDR1 and CDR2 are MNHNS and SASEGT. CDR3 loop: CASIQTIDGGGGYTF. In nucleotides, the CDR3 is TGTGCCAGCATCCAGACGATCGATGGGGGGGGAGGCTACACCTTC.

This chain uses TRBV7-2 with TRBJ2-6; D gene unclear. Trimming removed 5 bases from V and 2 bases from J, with 16 bases in between. CDR1 is SGHTA, CDR2 FQGNSA, per germline. This CDR3 is built from 17 residues. The CDR3 protein is CASSLFGVQAGANVLTF. The DNA for the CDR3 is TGTGCCAGCAGCCTTTTTGGTGTTCAAGCTGGGGCCAACGTCCTGACTTTC.

This chain joins TRBV5-1 and TRBJ1-1, with D possibly being TRBD1 (6 bases). Germline lookup yields CDR1 SGHRS and CDR2 YFSETQ. V was pared by 0 bases and J by 7 bases, with 16 bases between. The CDR3 extends over 15 amino acids. CDR3: CASSLAGGQGLEAFF. CDR3 nucleotide sequence: TGCGCCAGCAGCTTGGCCGGGGGGCAAGGCCTTGAAGCTTTCTTT. Looking up the rest from reference TRBV5-1 and TRBJ1-1 gives the full variable domain: KAGVTQTPRYLIKTRGQQVTLSCSPISGHRSVSWYQQTPGQGLQFLFEYFSETQRNKGNFPGRFSGRQFSNSRSEMNVSTLELGDSALYLCASSLAGGQGLEAFFGQGTRLTVV.

This sequence joins TRBV10-2 and TRBJ1-1; tentatively, D is TRBD1 (5 bases). Trimming pared 0 bases from V and 1 base from J, leaving 9 bases between. Germline values: CDR1 WSHSY, CDR2 SAAADI. This CDR3 comprises 15 residues. The CDR3 DNA is TGCGCCAGCAGTGAGTCGTGGCAGGGGAACACTGAAGCTTTCTTT. Protein: CASSESWQGNTEAFF.

The chain employs TRBV7-6 and TRBJ2-3; the D gene could be TRBD1 or TRBD2 (5 bases each). With 3 bases removed from V and 6 bases from J, the gap between germline ends came to 19 bases. Germline V gene sequence: CDR1 SGHVS, CDR2 FNYEAQ. The CDR3 sequence is 16 residues long. CDR3 DNA sequence: TGTGCCAGCAGCTTCTTTAGCGTGAGGGGAGCCGATACGCAGTATTTT. Translation gives CASSFFSVRGADTQYF. Full variable domain (rest looked up from reference TRBV7-6 and TRBJ2-3): GAGVSQSPRYKVTKRGQDVALRCDPISGHVSLYWYRQALGQGPEFLTYFNYEAQQDKSGLPNDRFSAERPEGSISTLTIQRTEQRDSAMYRCASSFFSVRGADTQYFGPGTRLTVL.

The chain uses TRBV2 and TRBJ1-2, with D perhaps matching TRBD1 (5 bases). Between the trimmed V and J ends, which lost 4 bases and 2 bases, there was a span of 8 bases. The CDR3 has 13 amino acids. The germline gives CDR1 SNHLY, CDR2 FYNNEI. The DNA for the CDR3 is TGTGCCAGCAGTGCTGACAGCAACTATGGCTACACCTTC. This sequence encodes CASSADSNYGYTF.

This clone was counted between two and nine times. The V and J genes are TRBV10-3 and TRBJ1-4; TRBD1 aligns across 7 bases. Unmatched junction bases numbered 6, after V lost 4 bases and J lost 4 bases. In germline, CDR1 is ENHRY, CDR2 SYGVKD. The CDR3 sequence is 15 residues long. CDR3 residues: CAISGAGTDNEKLFF. The CDR3 region has the DNA TGTGCCATCAGTGGGGCCGGGACAGATAATGAAAAACTGTTTTTT.

This chain connects TRBV18 to TRBJ2-5; 7 bases map to TRBD1. The germline V gene encodes CDR1 KGHSH and CDR2 LQKENI. The CDR3 is made up of 16 amino acids. V lost 0 bases to trimming and J lost 4 bases; unmatched junction nucleotides: 8. The CDR3 bases are TGTGCCAGCTCACCACCGGAAGGGGGCATGGGAGAGACCCAGTACTTC. Translating gives CASSPPEGGMGETQYF.

The rearrangement links TRBV27 to TRBJ2-7; 10 positions agree with TRBD2. V shed 5 bases and J 5 bases; nucleotides not matched to a gene: 9. This CDR3 is 15 amino acids long. Germline CDR1 reads MNHEY; CDR2 reads SMNVEV (reference sequence). The CDR3 sequence is CASSHPSGRAHEQYF. In nucleotides, the CDR3 is TGTGCCAGCAGTCACCCTAGCGGGAGAGCCCACGAGCAGTACTTC.